This T cell receptor (beta chain) was sequenced in a study of cytomegalovirus exposure and HLA in healthy donors. Study conclusions and caveats: Some public TCRs appeared in many individuals, while most sequences were rare. An ancestry cluster, one associated with Asian ancestry, reportedly showed fewer N-insertions than the approximately 660-donor mean in a later analysis.

The PCR was carried out with 60 Vbeta primers and 13 Jbeta primers. The authors' processing: Around 9.9 million shared chains were among the about 80 million unique TCR beta chains that a later analysis counted. Clones were sequenced by immunoSEQ multiplex PCR, and TCRdb holds only the in-frame ones, with some missing. Clone size and V and J calls were adopted from that table, with D and trimming inferred from the DNA. Found here are 150,000 to 200,000 clones, roughly three quarters of them singletons; the top ten hold about 2.7%. As regards this clone: Its target is not known. Other DNA sequences in the same sample also yield this CDR3.

CDR3 length equals 12 residues. V lost 4 bases, J lost 6 bases, and 10 bases lay in between. CDR1 MNHNS and CDR2 SASEGT come from the germline V gene. At sampling all donors were nominally healthy, likely with unrecorded immune exposures. Sample: PBMCs. This TCR was sampled from a male donor in good health and CMV-seronegative. The gene calls are TRBV6-1 and TRBJ2-7, with TRBD1 as a possible D gene (5 bases). CDR3 sequence reads: CASSAVRGEQYF. The CDR3 coding sequence is TGTGCCAGCAGTGCCGTTAGGGGCGAGCAGTACTTC.